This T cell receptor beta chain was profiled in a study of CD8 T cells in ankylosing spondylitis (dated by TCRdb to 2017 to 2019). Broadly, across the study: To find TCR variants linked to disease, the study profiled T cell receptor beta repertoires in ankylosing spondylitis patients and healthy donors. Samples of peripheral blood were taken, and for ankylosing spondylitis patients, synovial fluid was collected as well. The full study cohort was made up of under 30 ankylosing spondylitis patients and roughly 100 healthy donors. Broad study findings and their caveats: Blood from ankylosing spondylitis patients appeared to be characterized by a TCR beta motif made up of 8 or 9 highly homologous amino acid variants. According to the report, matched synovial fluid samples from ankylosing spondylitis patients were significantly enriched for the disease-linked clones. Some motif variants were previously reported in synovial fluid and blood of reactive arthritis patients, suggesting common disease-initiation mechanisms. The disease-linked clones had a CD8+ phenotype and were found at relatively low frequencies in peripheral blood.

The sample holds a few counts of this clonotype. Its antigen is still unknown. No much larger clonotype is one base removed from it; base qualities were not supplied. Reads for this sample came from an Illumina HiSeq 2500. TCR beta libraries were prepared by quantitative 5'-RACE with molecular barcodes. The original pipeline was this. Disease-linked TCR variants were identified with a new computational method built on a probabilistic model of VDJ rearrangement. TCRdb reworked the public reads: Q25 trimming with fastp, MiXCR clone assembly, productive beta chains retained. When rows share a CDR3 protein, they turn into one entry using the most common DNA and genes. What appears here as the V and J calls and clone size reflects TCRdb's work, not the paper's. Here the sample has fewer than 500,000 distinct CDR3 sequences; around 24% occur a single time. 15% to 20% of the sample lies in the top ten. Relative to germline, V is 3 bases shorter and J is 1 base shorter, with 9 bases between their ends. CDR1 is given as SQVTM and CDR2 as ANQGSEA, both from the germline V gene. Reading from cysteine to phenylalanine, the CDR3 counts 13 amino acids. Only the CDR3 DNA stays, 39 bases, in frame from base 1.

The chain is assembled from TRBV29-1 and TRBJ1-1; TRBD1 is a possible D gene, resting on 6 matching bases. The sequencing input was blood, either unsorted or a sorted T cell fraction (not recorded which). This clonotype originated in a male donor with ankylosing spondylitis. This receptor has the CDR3 CSVERDTNTEAFF. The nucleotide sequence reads TGCAGCGTTGAGAGGGACACGAACACTGAAGCTTTCTTT.